The subject of this entry is one T cell receptor (beta chain). This clonotype came up many times. No cognate antigen has been identified for it. Per-base quality was not reported, and no clone a single base away is much larger than it. Amplification of TCR beta CDR3 regions was carried out from RNA transcripts. For the first round of RT-PCR on the TCR CDR3, the HTBI primer set was used together with the Qiagen OneStep RT-PCR kit. Libraries were constructed in a second round of multiplex PCR, after which size selection and purification were performed. Sequencing of the libraries was done on an Illumina HiSeq2000 using paired-end 100 bp reads. For the original study's pipeline: Raw data were processed with SOAPnuke, discarding reads with adapters, uncalled bases, mean Phred below 15, or no exact constant-primer or identifier match. High-quality paired reads were merged using COPE v1.2.5, and each unique nucleotide sequence was defined as a clonotype. MiTCR v1.1 was used to align clonotypes to the IMGT TRBV, TRBD and TRBJ reference segments. Only V-J combinations with frequency above 0.0001, covering 99% to 99.2% of repertoires, were analysed. The TCS score was defined as F50 (clonal expansion) divided by E x V (chaos), with BLOSUM62-based TCRdist calculated between CDR3 peptides within each V-J. Welch's t-statistics and random forest reduced fewer than 550 V-J features to around 14, which were used in a naive Bayes classifier (R e1071). TCRdb handled the public reads itself, with Q25 trimming in fastp and clone calling in MiXCR, and kept productive beta chains. Every distinct CDR3 protein forms one entry, paired with its most common genes and DNA. The V and J calls come from TCRdb's annotation, not from the publication. The sample table contains approximately 410,000 distinct CDR3 sequences; only one count was recorded for roughly 13% of them. About 5% of the sample lies in the top ten.

The data originate from a study of T cells in Graves' hyperthyroidism and ophthalmopathy (dated by TCRdb to about 2019). Some background on the complete study: Peripheral blood was sampled at the time of initial diagnosis, prior to any treatment. A discovery cohort of about a hundred patients, roughly 40 with Graves' ophthalmopathy and 55 to 60 with stable Graves' hyperthyroidism, was used to find distinguishing TCR V-J signatures. Whether ophthalmopathy could be predicted prospectively was tested in an independent validation cohort made up of roughly 19 hyperthyroidism patients plus 17 patients who later progressed to ophthalmopathy. The approximately 98 discovery patients were randomly divided into training and test sets at a 7:3 ratio. In six Graves' hyperthyroidism patients, the study also compared T-cell repertoires from thyroid tissue with T-cell repertoires from blood. Following sampling, methimazole starting at 30 mg daily was given to hyperthyroidism patients, and high-dose intravenous methylprednisolone was given to ophthalmopathy patients. TCR Vbeta CDR3 sequencing of 135 peripheral blood samples (under 45 ophthalmopathy, approximately 80 hyperthyroidism and some 17 progressor patients) is reported in the paper. Findings and caveats that apply to the study as a whole: Most expanded thyroid clonotypes (frequency above 0.001) were also detected in blood, suggesting blood repertoires may reflect thyroid immune responses. No statistical method was used to fix the sample size in advance, and group allocation was not hidden from the investigators. In cross-validation, a model built on a 13 V-J signature told ophthalmopathy apart from stable hyperthyroidism with approximately 90% sensitivity and about 81% specificity, and in testing the same model reached 80%/75%. In validation, the model predicted progression to ophthalmopathy with over 60% sensitivity and 72% to 85% specificity, a median of approximately 6.7 months before onset.

A patient counted as having stable Graves' hyperthyroidism if no progression to ophthalmopathy occurred over 18 months of follow-up. The hyperthyroidism patients were between 18 and 65 years old and newly diagnosed, with a disease duration of less than 2 months. Exclusion was applied to patients with uncontrolled infections, other autoimmune diseases, pregnancy or lactation. Diagnoses were based on clinical symptoms, serum thyroxine and TRAb, thyroid ultrasound and orbital computed tomography. PBMCs were isolated from 7.5 to 10 ml of fresh peripheral blood by Ficoll-Paque density gradient centrifugation. Total RNA was extracted with Trizol reagent, and quality was checked on an Agilent 2100 Bioanalyzer. The sequence was obtained from a woman aged 18-29 years with Graves' hyperthyroidism. Sequenced input: blood.

The DNA sequence is TGTGCCAGCAGTTTCCGGACGGTGAACACTGAAGCTTTCTTT. Its coded protein is CASSFRTVNTEAFF. The sequence links TRBV12-3 or TRBV12-4 to TRBJ1-1; confidence is insufficient to name the D gene. The CDR3, cysteine through phenylalanine, is 14 amino acids long. CDR3 DNA is the only sequence kept; it has 42 bases, read in frame from the first base. Trimming at the junction amounts to 3 bases on V and 0 bases on J, and the germline ends lie 8 bases apart.